These 10 T cell receptor beta chains came from one sample sequenced in a study of low-dose radiotherapy and immunotherapy resistance in tumors. The time point is: after trial treatment. Indicated treatment: LDRT plus nivolumab, ipilimumab, low-dose cyclophosphamide and aspirin (RACIN trial). Alpha- and beta-chain coverage of first-strand cDNA came from TRAV- and TRBV-specific primers. A roughly 19-cycle PCR with a constant-region primer and V-primer adapter amplified TCRs. TCRdb processed the reads anew with MiXCR; each CDR3 protein has one entry. The table lists 35,000 to 50,000 distinct CDR3 sequences, around a quarter of them singletons. The source was PBMCs, collected after low-dose radiotherapy plus immunotherapy. The receptors derive from a male donor with prostate cancer.

The V call is TRBV28, the J call TRBJ1-5; D might be TRBD1 (5 bases). Germline V CDR1 and CDR2: MDHEN, SYDVKM. The CDR3 is 16 residues long. Trimming left V 5 bases short and J 7 bases short, with 21 bases between. The CDR3 DNA is TGTGCCAGCAGTAGGACCGGGACCAGGACGGCCCAGCCCCAGCATTTT. Translation gives CASSRTGTRTAQPQHF. Looking up the rest from reference TRBV28 and TRBJ1-5 gives the full variable domain: DVKVTQSSRYLVKRTGEKVFLECVQDMDHENMFWYRQDPGLGLRLIYFSYDVKMKEKGDIPEGYSVSREKKERFSLILESASTNQTSMYLCASSRTGTRTAQPQHFGDGTRLSIL.

Ten or more counts support this clonotype. The chain combines TRBV2 with TRBJ2-1; 7 positions match TRBD2. The trim removed 1 base at V and 4 bases at J, leaving 1 base unmatched. The length of the CDR3 is 14 residues. Germline V lookup: CDR1 SNHLY, CDR2 FYNNEI. In DNA, the CDR3 is TGTGCCAGCAGTGAAGGGCGGGGGTACAATGAGCAGTTCTTC. Its translation is CASSEGRGYNEQFF.

This clonotype occurred many times. The chain carries TRBV10-3 and TRBJ1-1; the D is unclear. This CDR3 region has 13 residues. Germline V lookup: CDR1 ENHRY, CDR2 SYGVKD. With 3 bases removed from V and 1 base from J, the gap between germline ends came to 6 bases. The CDR3 sequence is CAISDSPNTEAFF. In DNA form, the CDR3 reads TGTGCCATCAGTGATTCGCCGAACACTGAAGCTTTCTTT.

Turning to this clonotype: A far larger clone is one nucleotide away, so this likely arose from a read error. This rearrangement joins TRBV11-2 to TRBJ2-7; TRBD2 aligns across 9 bases. CDR1 and CDR2 (germline): SGHAT, FQNNGV. The J segment lost 7 bases and the V segment lost 5 bases, leaving 12 bases of the junction unmatched. The length of the CDR3 is 15 residues. CDR3 loop: CASSTRAGGRNEQYF. The CDR3, as DNA: TGTGCCAGCAGCACCAGGGCGGGGGGGCGAAATGAGCAGTACTTC.

Notes on this clonotype: A far larger clone is off by one base, so a read error is likely. The chain combines TRBV9 with TRBJ2-7, with 7 bases lining up with TRBD1. The germline V gene has CDR1 SGDLS and CDR2 YYNGEE. With 2 bases clipped from V and 7 bases from J, the junction kept 12 bases outside the gene matches. The CDR3 totals 15 residues. The DNA of the CDR3 is TGTGCCAGCAGCGTCCGGGACAGCGTATACAATGAGCAGTACTTC. Translation gives CASSVRDSVYNEQYF.

This clonotype was observed once. The junction departs from the called germline gene at one end, perhaps through a read error. The chain carries TRBV5-4 and TRBJ1-1; D is undetermined. From germline, CDR1 is SGHNT and CDR2 YYREEE (reference sequence). This CDR3 has 15 amino acids. CDR3 sequence reads: CACSFGGTATTEAFF. The CDR3 nucleotides read TGTGCCTGCAGCTTTGGTGGCACCGCCACCACTGAAGCGTTCTTT. Full variable domain (remainder filled in from reference TRBV5-4 and TRBJ1-1): ETGVTQSPTHLIKTRGQQVTLRCSSQSGHNTVSWYQQALGQGPQFIFQYYREEENGRGNFPPRFSGLQFPNYSSELNVNALELDDSALYLCACSFGGTATTEAFFGQGTRLTVV.

This clonotype was observed at least ten times. The rearrangement joins TRBV7-9 to TRBJ1-6; D unresolved. CDR3 length: 14 amino acids. Germline V gene sequence: CDR1 SEHNR, CDR2 FQNEAQ (reference sequence). V was cut by 5 bases and J by 7 bases, with 12 bases left in between. The CDR3 is CASSRDTENSPLHF. CDR3 in DNA: TGTGCCAGCAGCCGAGACACGGAGAATTCACCCCTCCACTTT.

In its sample, this clonotype was seen a few times. This chain joins TRBV18 and TRBJ1-1; a weak D match, TRBD1 (5 bases). The CDR3 contains 13 residues. The germline V and J ends were trimmed by 11 bases and 3 bases, with 16 bases remaining between them. The germline CDR1 and CDR2 sequences are KGHSH and LQKENI. The CDR3 DNA follows: TGTGCCTGCGGAGGGGCCCGTGACACTGAAGCTTTCTTT. Translation: CACGGARDTEAFF.

This clonotype was picked up many times. The J gene is TRBJ2-7, the V gene TRBV4-1; 14 bases line up with TRBD2. V lost 2 bases and J lost 2; bases outside the gene matches: 8. The germline V gene has CDR1 MGHRA and CDR2 YSYEKL. CDR3 length: 18 amino acids. The CDR3 sequence is CASSQHPGLAGDPYEQYF. DNA of the CDR3: TGCGCCAGCAGCCAACACCCGGGACTAGCGGGAGATCCCTACGAGCAGTACTTC.

A remark on this clonotype: A read error likely explains this, since a far larger clone differs by one base. V and J are TRBV5-3 and TRBJ2-7, with 8 nucleotides matching TRBD1. TRBV5-3 falls under the ORF class, with uncertain function. The CDR3 has 15 residues. The CDR3 is CASSSYRGANNEQYF. The CDR3 coding sequence is TGTGCCAGCAGCTCCTACAGGGGGGCAAACAATGAGCAGTACTTC.